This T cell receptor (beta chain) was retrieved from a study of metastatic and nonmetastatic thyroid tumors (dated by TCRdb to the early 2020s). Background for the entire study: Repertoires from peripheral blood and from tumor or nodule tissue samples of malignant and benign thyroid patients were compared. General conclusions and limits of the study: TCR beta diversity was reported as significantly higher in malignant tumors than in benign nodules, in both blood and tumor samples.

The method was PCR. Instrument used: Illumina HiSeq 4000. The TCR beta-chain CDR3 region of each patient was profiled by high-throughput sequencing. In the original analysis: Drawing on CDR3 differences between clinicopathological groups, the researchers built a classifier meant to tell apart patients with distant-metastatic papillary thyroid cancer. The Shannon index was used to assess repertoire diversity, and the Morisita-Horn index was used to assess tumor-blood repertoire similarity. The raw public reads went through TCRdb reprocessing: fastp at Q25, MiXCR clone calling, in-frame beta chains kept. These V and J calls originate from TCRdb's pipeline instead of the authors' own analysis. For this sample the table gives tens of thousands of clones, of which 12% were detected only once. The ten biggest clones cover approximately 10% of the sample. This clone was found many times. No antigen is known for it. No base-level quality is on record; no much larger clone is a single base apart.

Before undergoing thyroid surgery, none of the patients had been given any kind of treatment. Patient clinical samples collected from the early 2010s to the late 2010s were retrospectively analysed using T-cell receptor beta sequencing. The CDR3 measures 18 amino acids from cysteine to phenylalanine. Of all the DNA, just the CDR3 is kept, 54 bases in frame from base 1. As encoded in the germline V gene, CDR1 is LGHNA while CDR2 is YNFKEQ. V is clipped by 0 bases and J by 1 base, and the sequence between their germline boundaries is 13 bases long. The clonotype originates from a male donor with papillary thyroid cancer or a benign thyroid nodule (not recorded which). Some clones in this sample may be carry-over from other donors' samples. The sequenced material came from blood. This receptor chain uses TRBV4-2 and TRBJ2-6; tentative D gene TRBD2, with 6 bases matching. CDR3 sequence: CASSQEGGFGSGANVLTF. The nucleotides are TGTGCCAGCAGCCAAGAGGGGGGATTTGGATCTGGGGCCAACGTCCTGACTTTC.